This TCR beta chain was sequenced during a study of blood T cell repertoires in COVID-19. Study details: Spain, Italy and the United States supplied samples that represented acute and convalescent COVID-19. T cells, B-cell-depleted T cells, or PBMCs supplied cDNA or gDNA.

V was pared by 0 bases and J by 2 bases, with 11 bases between. The CDR3 consists of 15 residues. This clone appeared a single time. Assay: immunoSEQ multiplex PCR; the TCRdb copy retains only in-frame clones and omits some. The top ten clones hold approximately 25% of a sample with fewer than 100,000 clones, 70% to 80% of them seen once. Specimen: peripheral blood. The rearrangement links TRBV23-1 to TRBJ2-7, with D possibly matching TRBD2 (6 bases). TRBV23-1 is marked as an open reading frame, function uncertain. The source is a man between 65 and 80 years old with acute or convalescent COVID-19. CDR3 amino acids: CASSQSEGSTYEQYF. As DNA, the CDR3 is TGCGCCAGCAGTCAATCGGAGGGTTCGACCTACGAGCAGTACTTC.